The rows below give T cell receptor beta chains drawn from one sample of a study of PD-1 blockade in classical Hodgkin lymphoma. Only in-frame clones appear in the TCRdb table, and some are missing; sequencing was by immunoSEQ multiplex PCR. The table has tens of thousands of clones, around 76% seen once. This material consisted of peripheral blood mononuclear cells (PBMCs), taken before the fourth cycle of nivolumab. The receptors shown here come from a human donor with classical Hodgkin lymphoma. Both conserved end residues are trimmed from each CDR3. The order of the fields is CDR3 protein, V gene, J gene.

ATSRDSREAF,TRBV15,TRBJ1-1
ASTPWGGPYEQY,TRBV5-6,TRBJ2-7
ASSHILIRQGEGTEAF,TRBV28,TRBJ1-1
ATSREPGRAYEQY,TRBV15,TRBJ2-7
ASSLGGGTEAF,TRBV2,TRBJ1-1
ASSTPTGKHTEAF,TRBV7-2,TRBJ1-1
ASSSGTGTNEKLF,TRBV7-9,TRBJ1-4
ASSIQGGNEQF,TRBV14,TRBJ2-1
ASSTGSYEQY,TRBV9,TRBJ2-7
AWSGGSAQETQY,TRBV30,TRBJ2-5
ASSLETTPTNEQF,TRBV5-6,TRBJ2-1
ASSSDRVAYNEQF,TRBV6-5,TRBJ2-1
ASSIWERPNYGYT,TRBV19,TRBJ1-2
ASSVGTGGNMDEQY,TRBV6-1,TRBJ2-7
ATRLAGGLYNEQF,TRBV10-3,TRBJ2-1
ASSEGRNTEAF,TRBV2,TRBJ1-1
ASSLDRLTYEQY,TRBV5-6,TRBJ2-7